This paragraph reports one T cell receptor beta chain. As yet, its antigen is unknown. The data are from a study of shared clonotypes between healthy human individuals. Study-level points and caveats: Sampling covered nothing but blood. Tissue TCR repertoires likely differ from those found in blood.

Here immunoSEQ multiplex PCR was the method, and the copy in TCRdb shows in-frame clones only, minus some. The sample lists some 680,000 clones; 60% to 75% were seen once. Losses at the gene ends were 0 bases for V and 0 bases for J; bases not matched to a gene: 4. The germline CDR1 and CDR2 sequences are SGHTA and FQGTGA. The CDR3 has 18 amino acids. CD4+ cells yielded CD45RA+ naive and CD45RA-negative memory subsets. What was sequenced was memory CD4+ T cells sorted from blood. Documented subset: CD45RA-negative fraction. This clonotype was sampled from a woman under 40 in good health. J is TRBJ2-1 and V is TRBV7-3; 11 positions match TRBD2. CDR3 nucleotide sequence: TGTGCCAGCAGCTTAACGTTACTAGCGGGAGACTCCTACAATGAGCAGTTCTTC. Encoded protein: CASSLTLLAGDSYNEQFF.